The entry below describes one T cell receptor (beta chain). Its antigen remains unidentified. The source of the sample is a study of cytomegalovirus exposure and HLA in healthy donors. General observations from the study: There were 150 to 200 TCR beta chains listed as cytomegalovirus-associated.

Clones were read by immunoSEQ multiplex PCR, and TCRdb kept only the in-frame ones, dropping some. Of tens of thousands of clones listed, just under 95% were seen once; the top ten hold approximately 0.67%. This TCR was recovered from a man aged 18 to 35 in good health and CMV-seronegative. Sequencing input: PBMCs.

In nucleotides, the CDR3 is TGCGCCAGCAGCGACAGGACAGGGAGGGAGACCCAGTACTTC. This gives the protein CASSDRTGRETQYF. The rearrangement links TRBV5-1 to TRBJ2-5; 8 nucleotides match TRBD1. Germline V gives CDR1 SGHRS, CDR2 YFSETQ. The CDR3 is made up of 14 amino acids. Trimming removed 4 bases from V and 5 bases from J; junction bases left unmatched: 7.